The source of this T cell receptor (beta chain) is a study of T-cell memory formation after mild COVID-19. CDR1 and CDR2 from the germline V gene are GTSNPN and SVGIG (reference sequence). The CDR3 runs to 12 residues. Unmatched junction bases numbered 5, after V lost 3 bases and J lost 6 bases. Concerning this clonotype itself: Its antigen is not known.

From the 5' RACE reads, TCRdb called clonotypes with MiXCR, one entry per CDR3 protein. The sample includes hundreds of thousands of distinct CDR3 sequences, around a quarter of them seen just once. Regarding the study as a whole: CD8+ contracting clones occupied EMRA, while CD4+ ones occupied mainly CM and EM. The study found balanced CD4/CD8 in clones contracting day 15 to 85 and a CD4+ lean in later expanders. Among clones peaking at day 37 in the second wave, SARS-CoV-2 specificity remained unconfirmed.

The sequencing input was PBMCs or a T cell subset sorted from them (not recorded which). This TCR was sampled from an adult woman who had mild COVID-19 (a few samples of this study predate the infection). Cell type and time point are not known. V is TRBV30 and J is TRBJ2-7, with 7 bases identical to TRBD2. CDR3 in amino acids: CAWRRLATEQYF. Written as DNA, the CDR3 is TGTGCCTGGAGGAGACTAGCAACCGAGCAGTACTTC.